The entry that follows covers one TCR beta chain sequence. Its antigen remains unidentified. Per-nucleotide qualities are absent, and no much larger clonotype sits a single base away. The donors were healthy, HIV-negative adults with no recently reported acute infections or vaccinations. Only Caucasian adults living in Nashville, Tennessee, USA were represented among the donors. In the unsorted samples, some 94 million PBMCs were counted, and genomic DNA was extracted using the QIAamp DNA Blood Mini kit. Blood was collected by leukapheresis, and PBMCs were isolated by Ficoll-Histopaque density gradient centrifugation and then cryopreserved in liquid nitrogen vapor phase. These data originate in a study of shared clonotypes between healthy human individuals (TCRdb year 2020). Background on the whole study: The cohort comprised two women and a few men aged 18 to 49 years. To estimate repertoire size and how much clonotype sharing occurs between individuals, the study deeply sequenced the blood TCR repertoires of roughly 5 healthy adults. Different laboratories and diverse techniques were used to prepare libraries and sequence TCR repertoires, to increase sequencing depth and limit assay-specific biases. Each donor's leukapheresis produced roughly between roughly 0.94 and 9.5 billion PBMCs.

Study-level results and caveats: The small number of donors limited the genetic and exposure-history diversity represented. Sampling was restricted to blood, and TCR repertoires in tissue are likely to differ from TCR repertoires in blood. Based on pairwise subsampling, the degree of clonotype sharing among donors was expected to be affected by sequencing depth.

Using the deep immunoSEQ assay, multiplex PCR amplified TCR CDR3 regions from genomic DNA. Extracted genomic DNA from each cell subset was distributed evenly across all wells of several immunoSEQ 96-well plates, and each plate was treated as a replicate. For unsorted PBMC, 250 to 300 ng of genomic DNA, equivalent to approximately 30,000 T cell genomes, went into each replicate PCR. Unsorted PBMC genomic DNA was sequenced across ten immunoSEQ deep assay plates. Purified libraries were quantified with a Qubit 3.0 fluorometer, sized on a Bioanalyzer 2100, and re-quantified with the KAPA Library Quantification kit. A separate single-read 150-cycle Illumina NextSeq 550 flow cell was used to sequence each immunoSEQ 96-well plate. The original methods were these. The immunoSEQ output contained only junctional sequences without quality scores, so filtering could not match that applied to full-length reads. Sequences were annotated with PyIR, a Python wrapper for IgBLAST v1.9, and V/J genes and CDR3 were assigned using IMGT germline references. Reads were removed for weak V/J assignments (E-value above 1e-6), missing CDR3, stop codons, out-of-frame junctions, or ambiguous translated residues. V3J clonotypes were defined as sequences sharing the same inferred V gene, J gene, and CDR3 amino acid sequence. Percentage overlap between repertoires was calculated by dividing the number of shared unique clonotypes by the size of the smaller repertoire. RTK rarefaction, the Chao1 estimator, and Recon v2.1 estimates of unobserved clonotypes were used to assess repertoire richness. This is the immuneACCESS table as TCRdb keeps it, with only in-frame sequences that have V and J called. A part of the clones is gone; compared with another copy, unresolved V genes explain less than half, and the rest is unexplained. The DNA gave D and trimming, while V, J and clone size come from that table. Counted in this sample were over 400,000 clones; around 73% of them appeared once. About 11% of the sample lies in the top ten.

The sequenced sample consisted of PBMCs. The clonotype originates from a woman between 40 and 55 years old in good health. Some clones in this sample may be carry-over from other donors' samples.

The CDR3 sequence is CASSPGGTGYGDTQYF. The DNA reads TGCGCCAGCAGCCCCGGGGGGACAGGGTATGGAGATACGCAGTATTTT. This chain joins TRBV5-1 to TRBJ2-3, and 9 bases in between align with TRBD1. Per the germline V gene, SGHRS is the CDR1 and YFSETQ is the CDR2. The germline V end is reduced by 4 bases and the J end by 5 bases; junction bases left unmatched: 11. Reading from cysteine to phenylalanine, the CDR3 counts 16 amino acids. Of all the DNA, just the CDR3 is kept, 48 bases in frame from base 1.